This is a list of T cell receptor beta chains from one sample in a study of OX40 agonist ivuxolimab in advanced cancers. Profiling relied on immunoSEQ multiplex PCR, and the TCRdb table lists in-frame clones only, not all of them. The table records 20,000 to 25,000 clones, around 84% of them present only once. This specimen was CD4+ or CD8+ T cells sorted from blood, taken in a trial of the OX40 agonist ivuxolimab. These receptors all come from an adult with an advanced solid tumor such as melanoma, head and neck, liver or kidney cancer. CDR3s leave out the opening cysteine and the closing phenylalanine or tryptophan. Each record gives: V gene, CDR3 protein.

>TRBV6-6
ASSRQGSSPLH
>TRBV5-4
ASSLQGEPQH
>TRBV10-3
AISERLAGDVYEQY
>TRBV29-1
SVVGLAGYNEQF
>TRBV9
ASSVGGGVDTEAF
>TRBV6-1
ASMEGANGKNIQY
>TRBV7-2
ASSPYFAGGPADTQY
>TRBV7-3
ASSTSGTGPTGQY
>TRBV5-1
ASSLGTVRSYNEQF
>TRBV10-3
AIMDRAKNIQY
>TRBV7-3
ASSLMGLGPNTGELF
>TRBV29-1
SVVPSNTGELF
>TRBV7-2
ASSPGQGSTGGYT
>TRBV5-1
ASSFNRAYEQY
>TRBV5-6
ASSPGNHEQY
>TRBV5-1
ASSLGVGGHSSYEQY
>TRBV20-1
SARQDEQF
>TRBV5-1
ASSLDGQPDGNTGELF
>TRBV5-4
ASRLTSSGANVLT
>TRBV30
AWWGRTNYGYT
>TRBV6-5
ASSDLGLETQY
>TRBV6-1
ASSPQGQNNEQF
>TRBV5-1
ASSFGADTQY
>TRBV6-1
ASIIMVGLDNEQF
>TRBV6-6
ASSKEYTGELF
>TRBV7-9
ASSPFGNEQY
>TRBV25-1
ASSGEDRAPGQPQH
>TRBV7-9
ASSSWDNTEAF
>TRBV28
ASSPLLVLSAF
>TRBV28
ASSFYVSYEQY
>TRBV29-1
SVPLMTSGGTDTQY
>TRBV18
ASSPSGLGTQY
>TRBV2
ATTGQGLLAGNTIY
>TRBV5-8
ASSRPHGATEAF
>TRBV7-3
ASSLRTVGRYEQY
>TRBV6-1
ASRWEREVVAEQF
>TRBV9
ASSRTDNSGNTIY
>TRBV19
ASSARQGSNYGYT
>TRBV15
ATSPKRTGFDYT
>TRBV5-1
ASSSGRLNEKLF
>TRBV6-1
ASSGGWSQPQH
>TRBV19
ASSIGTGSDTQY
>TRBV30
AWTRTGTYEQY
>TRBV9
ASSVAAQGTEAF
>TRBV5-4
ASSLEQGAAEQF
>TRBV5-6
ASSASADGLY
>TRBV30
AWSVKDRDFSPLH